This TCR beta chain was captured in a study of T cells in Graves' hyperthyroidism and ophthalmopathy. RNA transcripts yielded amplified TCR beta CDR3 regions. HTBI primers drove first-round RT-PCR of the TCR CDR3. TCRdb re-analysed the multiplex PCR reads in MiXCR, keeping a single row per CDR3 protein. Altogether roughly 280,000 distinct CDR3 sequences are present, approximately 15% being singletons, with the ten largest covering over 45%. Individuals with ophthalmopathy presented a Clinical Activity Score of at least 3, a NOSPECS grade of at least 4 and a duration under 3 months. Not enrolled were patients with uncontrolled infection, other autoimmune disease, pregnancy or lactation. This clonotype came up many times. The CDR3 covers 17 residues. V shed 5 bases and J 0 bases; nucleotides not matched to a gene: 11.

The TCR was taken from a woman aged 60-75 years with Graves' ophthalmopathy. The gene calls are TRBV12-3 or TRBV12-4 and TRBJ2-3, with 7 nucleotides matching TRBD2. The sequenced sample was blood. The CDR3 reads CASSPRASGYSTDTQYF. The CDR3 coding sequence is TGTGCCAGCAGTCCCCGGGCTAGCGGTTATAGCACAGATACGCAGTATTTT.